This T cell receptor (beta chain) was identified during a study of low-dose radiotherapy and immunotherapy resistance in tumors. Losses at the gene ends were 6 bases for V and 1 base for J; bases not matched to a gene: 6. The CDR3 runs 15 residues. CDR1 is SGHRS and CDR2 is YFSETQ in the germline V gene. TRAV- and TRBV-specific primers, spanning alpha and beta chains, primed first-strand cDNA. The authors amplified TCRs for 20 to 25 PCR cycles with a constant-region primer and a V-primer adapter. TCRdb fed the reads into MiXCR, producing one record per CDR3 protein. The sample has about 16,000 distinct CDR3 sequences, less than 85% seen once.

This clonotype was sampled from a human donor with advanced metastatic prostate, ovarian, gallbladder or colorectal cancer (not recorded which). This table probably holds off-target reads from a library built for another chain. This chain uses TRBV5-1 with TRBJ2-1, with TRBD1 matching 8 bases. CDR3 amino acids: CASTRTGSSYNEQFF. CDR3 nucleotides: TGCGCCAGCACGCGGACAGGGTCATCCTACAATGAGCAGTTCTTC.